Each of the 20 T cell receptor beta chains below was sequenced from the same sample in a study of blood T cell repertoires in COVID-19. Data came from immunoSEQ multiplex PCR; TCRdb stores just in-frame clones and leaves some out. The top ten hold 3.2% of the sample, which has 150,000 to 200,000 clones, roughly 84% seen once. Specimen: PBMCs or T cells enriched from blood (not recorded which). These receptors all stem from a woman aged 25 to 39 who had been exposed to COVID-19.

This chain connects TRBV4-2 to TRBJ1-6; the D gene is possibly TRBD1 (5 bases). The CDR3 is 16 residues long. CDR1 LGHNA and CDR2 YNFKEQ come from the germline V gene. Trimming took 0 bases from V and 8 from J, leaving 14 bases between them. The chain's CDR3 is CASSQDPQVAYSPLHF. CDR3 bases: TGTGCCAGCAGCCAAGATCCACAGGTCGCCTATTCACCCCTCCACTTT.

The gene calls are TRBV24-1 and TRBJ2-7; D not resolved. V lost 4 bases to trimming and J lost 0 bases, with 12 bases between them. The V gene's germline CDR1 is KGHDR and CDR2 SFDVKD. This CDR3 has 15 amino acids. As DNA, the CDR3 is TGTGCCACCAGTGACCCCGCTGACATCTCCTACGAGCAGTACTTC. Translating it yields CATSDPADISYEQYF.

The rearrangement joins TRBV5-1 to TRBJ1-1, with D possibly matching TRBD1 (6 bases). The CDR3 loop spans 18 amino acids. Germline CDR1 and CDR2: SGHRS and YFSETQ. V was cut by 3 bases and J by 0 bases, with 21 bases left in between. The CDR3 loop is CASSSAPTGSILNTEAFF. DNA of the CDR3: TGCGCCAGCAGCTCGGCCCCAACAGGGAGTATCTTGAACACTGAAGCTTTCTTT. The whole variable domain, filled in from reference TRBV5-1 and TRBJ1-1, reads KAGVTQTPRYLIKTRGQQVTLSCSPISGHRSVSWYQQTPGQGLQFLFEYFSETQRNKGNFPGRFSGRQFSNSRSEMNVSTLELGDSALYLCASSSAPTGSILNTEAFFGQGTRLTVV.

The CDR3 loop is CASRKPTTQANYGYTF. The CDR3 nucleotides read TGTGCCAGTAGAAAACCCACGACCCAGGCGAATTATGGCTACACCTTC. V gene TRBV19 combines with J gene TRBJ1-2; no clear D gene. Germline CDR1 LNHDA, CDR2 SQIVND (reference sequence). This CDR3 has 16 residues. Trimming stripped 6 bases from V and 5 bases from J, with 22 bases between.

The rearrangement uses TRBV6-5 and TRBJ1-6; 10 nucleotides line up with TRBD1. In germline, CDR1 is MNHEY, CDR2 SVGAGI. The CDR3 runs to 13 residues. After removal of 11 bases from V and 6 bases from J, the junction contained 4 bases not matched to a gene. CDR3 DNA: TGTGCCGGCCGGGACAGGGGTAATTCACCCCTCCACTTT. Translated: CAGRDRGNSPLHF.

Only one count was recorded for this clone. Distinct nucleotide sequences in the sample also encode this CDR3. The V gene is TRBV9, the J gene TRBJ1-4; a possible D gene is TRBD1 (5 bases). Germline CDR1 and CDR2: SGDLS and YYNGEE. Between the trimmed V and J ends, which lost 2 bases and 4 bases, there was a span of 12 bases. This CDR3 comprises 15 residues. Written as DNA, the CDR3 is TGTGCCAGCAGCGTCCGCGGGGGAGGTAATGAAAAACTGTTTTTT. Its translation is CASSVRGGGNEKLFF. The whole variable domain, filled in from reference TRBV9 and TRBJ1-4, reads DSGVTQTPKHLITATGQRVTLRCSPRSGDLSVYWYQQSLDQGLQFLIQYYNGEERAKGNILERFSAQQFPDLHSELNLSSLELGDSALYFCASSVRGGGNEKLFFGSGTQLSVL.

The rearrangement joins TRBV7-2 to TRBJ1-2, with D uncertain. The V gene's germline CDR1 is SGHTA and CDR2 FQGNSA. The CDR3 is made up of 14 amino acids. The germline V and J ends were trimmed by 4 bases and 2 bases, with 11 bases remaining between them. CDR3 sequence: CASSSETRNYGYTF. The CDR3 DNA follows: TGTGCCAGCAGCTCTGAGACAAGGAACTATGGCTACACCTTC.

The V gene is TRBV30, the J gene TRBJ2-2; a possible D gene is TRBD1 (5 bases). This CDR3 is 13 amino acids long. Trimming cost V 3 bases and J 6 bases, with 11 bases left between them. Germline values: CDR1 GTSNPN, CDR2 SVGIG (reference sequence). CDR3 residues: CAWRAGKAGELFF. DNA of the CDR3: TGTGCCTGGAGGGCAGGGAAGGCCGGGGAGCTGTTTTTT.

This chain joins TRBV6-5 and TRBJ1-1; D is undetermined. Deletions cut 7 bases from V and 3 bases from J, with 15 bases between. There are 14 residues in the CDR3. Germline V lookup: CDR1 MNHEY, CDR2 SVGAGI. CDR3 sequence (DNA): TGTGCCAGCACCCAATCCGTGAGGGACACTGAAGCTTTCTTT. Its protein is CASTQSVRDTEAFF.

This clone was detected once. This chain links TRBV3-1 (or the pseudogene TRBV3-2) with TRBJ1-2, with 7 bases that match TRBD1. This CDR3 contains 17 residues. Germline assignment: CDR1 LGHDT and CDR2 YNNKEL (reference sequence). The V segment lost 2 bases and the J segment 5 bases; nucleotides outside the gene matches: 14. CDR3 sequence reads: CASSQNPGTVGAYGYTF. The CDR3 DNA reads TGTGCCAGCAGCCAAAACCCCGGGACAGTAGGGGCTTATGGCTACACCTTC.

To note about this clone: Mismatch with germline at one junction end may stem from a read error. The chain links TRBV4-1 to TRBJ1-1; a possible D gene is TRBD1 (5 bases). The CDR3 has 13 residues. Germline CDR1 reads MGHRA; CDR2 reads YSYEKL. The CDR3 reads CASSQEMDTEAFF. In nucleotides, the CDR3 is TGCGCCAGCAGCCAAGAAATGGACACCGAAGCTTTCTTT.

The V call is TRBV29-1, the J call TRBJ2-1; no clear D. CDR1 is SQVTM and CDR2 is ANQGSEA in the germline V gene. The CDR3 spans 15 residues. The V end was cut by 2 bases, the J end by 5 bases, with 16 bases between. The CDR3 region is CSVEPSVNAHNEQFF. The CDR3 nucleotides are TGCAGCGTTGAACCCTCGGTAAATGCGCACAATGAGCAGTTCTTC.

This chain links TRBV2 with TRBJ2-2, with D possibly matching TRBD1 (6 bases). This CDR3 contains 12 residues. The germline CDR1 and CDR2 sequences are SNHLY and FYNNEI. CDR3 sequence (DNA): TGTTCAACCAGGGGCAACGGCGGGGAGCTGTTTTTT. Translated, it gives CSTRGNGGELFF.

The chain carries TRBV7-9 and TRBJ2-1, with D perhaps matching TRBD2 (5 bases). Germline V gives CDR1 SEHNR, CDR2 FQNEAQ (reference sequence). There are 14 residues in the CDR3. V lost 3 bases to trimming and J lost 0 bases, with 6 bases between them. In nucleotides, the CDR3 is TGTGCCAGCAGCTTGCTAGCCTCCTACAATGAGCAGTTCTTC. Translating it yields CASSLLASYNEQFF.

This sequence joins TRBV9 and TRBJ2-1; D is possibly TRBD2 (5 bases). Germline V lookup: CDR1 SGDLS, CDR2 YYNGEE. V was cut by 0 bases and J by 1 base, with 8 bases left in between. The CDR3 length is 15 residues. The CDR3 nucleotides are TGTGCCAGCAGCGTAGGGAGGCCTTCCTACAATGAGCAGTTCTTC. Amino acids: CASSVGRPSYNEQFF.

CDR3 sequence: CASSQGPVGGNTF. The DNA of the CDR3 is TGTGCCAGCAGCCAAGGCCCAGTGGGGGGTAACACCTTC. The genes are TRBV14 and TRBJ1-2; D may be TRBD1 (5 bases). V gave up 1 base and J gave up 12 bases, with 15 bases separating them. Germline V CDR1 and CDR2: SGHDN, FVKESK. The CDR3 runs to 13 residues.

This clone occurred many times. The gene calls are TRBV7-9 and TRBJ2-7, with 12 bases that match TRBD1. CDR3 length: 16 residues. Germline V CDR1 and CDR2: SEHNR, FQNEAQ (reference sequence). Losses at the gene ends were 0 bases for V and 2 bases for J; bases not matched to a gene: 2. DNA for the CDR3: TGTGCCAGCAGCTTAGCAGGGACAGGGGGCCCCTACGAGCAGTACTTC. Encoded protein: CASSLAGTGGPYEQYF.

The chain carries TRBV27 and TRBJ1-1; tentatively, D is TRBD1 (5 bases). The CDR3 has 15 residues. CDR1 and CDR2 (germline): MNHEY, SMNVEV (reference sequence). Between the trimmed V and J ends, which lost 5 bases and 5 bases, there was a span of 18 bases. CDR3 sequence reads: CASSVNQGFITEAFF. The CDR3 DNA is TGTGCCAGCAGTGTCAATCAGGGCTTCATAACTGAAGCTTTCTTT.

The chain has TRBV5-4 and TRBJ2-7; the D gene is possibly TRBD1 (6 bases). Germline V gives CDR1 SGHNT, CDR2 YYREEE (reference sequence). This CDR3 contains 13 residues. Trimming pared 5 bases from V and 5 bases from J, leaving 14 bases between. The CDR3 reads CASRPQGVHEQYF. The DNA for the CDR3 is TGTGCCAGCAGACCACAGGGAGTGCACGAGCAGTACTTC.

This rearrangement joins TRBV29-1 to TRBJ1-2; 9 bases fit TRBD1. Looked up from germline, CDR1 is SQVTM and CDR2 is ANQGSEA. V dropped 1 base and J dropped 5; count of bases not matched to a gene: 2. CDR3 length: 13 amino acids. CDR3 loop: CSVEGGTGYGYTF. CDR3 coding DNA: TGCAGCGTTGAAGGGGGGACAGGGTATGGCTACACCTTC. The variable domain in full, completed from reference TRBV29-1 and TRBJ1-2, reads SAVISQKPSRDICQRGTSLTIQCQVDSQVTMMFWYRQQPGQSLTLIATANQGSEATYESGFVIDKFPISRPNLTFSTLTVSNMSPEDSSIYLCSVEGGTGYGYTFGSGTRLTVV.